The 2 T cell receptor beta chains below come from one sample, sequenced in a study of shared clonotypes between healthy human individuals. Profiling relied on immunoSEQ multiplex PCR, and the TCRdb table lists in-frame clones only, not all of them. The sample consists of fewer than 2.5 million clones, approximately 93% of them appearing once. Material for sequencing was naive CD4+ T cells from PBMCs. Subset here: CD45RA+ positively selected. The receptors originated from a man younger than 35 in good health. Some clones in this sample may be carry-over from other donors' samples.

This chain connects TRBV30 to TRBJ2-7; the D gene could be TRBD1 or TRBD2 (6 bases each). This CDR3 contains 14 residues. Germline values: CDR1 GTSNPN, CDR2 SVGIG (reference sequence). V lost 5 bases and J lost 7, with 21 bases in between. This CDR3 reads CAWDIRGVGSEQYF. CDR3 coding DNA: TGTGCCTGGGATATTAGGGGGGTTGGTAGTGAGCAGTACTTC.

The V and J genes are TRBV5-1 and TRBJ2-1; 8 bases map to TRBD1. This CDR3 contains 16 residues. Germline lookup yields CDR1 SGHRS and CDR2 YFSETQ. Trimming at V came to 0 bases and at J to 6 bases, leaving 8 bases not matched to a gene. CDR3 nucleotide sequence: TGCGCCAGCAGCTTGGCCCCCCAGGGGGCGTCCAATGAGCAGTTCTTC. The encoded protein is CASSLAPQGASNEQFF.